Given below is one T cell receptor beta chain in context. The source of the sample is a study of cytomegalovirus exposure and HLA in healthy donors. About the research overall: Some 200 million T cells yielded under 130 million unique TCR beta sequences in earlier analysis.

Amplification used 60 Vbeta primers and 13 Jbeta primers. TCRdb's table, derived via immunoSEQ multiplex PCR, lists solely in-frame clones and lacks some. The sample yields some 200,000 clones, 82% seen once. The germline V gene has CDR1 MDHEN and CDR2 SYDVKM. The CDR3 sequence is 14 residues long. Trimming pared 5 bases from V and 3 bases from J, leaving 14 bases between. Sequenced input: PBMCs. The origin of this receptor is a woman aged 40 to 49 in good health and CMV-seronegative. This rearrangement joins TRBV28 to TRBJ2-7; D not resolved. The CDR3 coding sequence is TGTGCCAGCAGTCCGCGGCTTCAAAACTACGAGCAGTACTTC. Encoded protein: CASSPRLQNYEQYF. Using reference TRBV28 and TRBJ2-7 for the parts outside the CDR3, the full variable domain is DVKVTQSSRYLVKRTGEKVFLECVQDMDHENMFWYRQDPGLGLRLIYFSYDVKMKEKGDIPEGYSVSREKKERFSLILESASTNQTSMYLCASSPRLQNYEQYFGPGTRLTVT.